The following is a T cell receptor (beta chain) sequence with its context. Scientists amplified the TCR beta CDR3 regions from RNA transcripts. HTBI primers served in a first-round RT-PCR, which a second-round multiplex PCR followed. TCRdb re-analysed the multiplex PCR reads in MiXCR, keeping a single row per CDR3 protein. The sample shows approximately 37,000 distinct CDR3 sequences, more than 45% of them seen only once. The trim removed 4 bases at V and 7 bases at J, leaving 4 bases unmatched. The CDR3 consists of 13 residues. The germline V gene encodes CDR1 SGHTA and CDR2 FQGNSA. This sample is drawn from a study of Graves' ophthalmopathy and Graves' hyperthyroidism.

The J gene is TRBJ1-1, the V gene TRBV7-2, with 9 bases fitting TRBD1. This TCR derives from an adult man with Graves' ophthalmopathy. The sequenced sample was peripheral blood. For the CDR3, the DNA is TGTGCCAGCAGCTCACCGGGACAGGGTGAAGCTTTCTTT. It is translated as CASSSPGQGEAFF.